This T cell receptor (beta chain) was sequenced for a study of identical twins. Study observations and caveats: Abundant beta clonotypes from cord blood bore fewer insertions; memory repertoires lacked this pattern. Conclusions came from cross-sectional statistical analysis, not from following the same donors. The models gave estimates that fell short of the out-of-frame TCR alpha sharing seen in monozygotic twins.

Addition of a universal primer site occurred through template switching, and cDNA carried unique molecular identifiers. In TCRdb, the 5' RACE reads were re-called with MiXCR into one record per CDR3 protein. The sample gives just over 450,000 distinct CDR3 sequences, 14% of which show up once; 0.4% to 0.55% is in the top ten. Remarks on this clonotype: No antigen is known for it.

The CDR3 has 15 residues. The germline CDR1 and CDR2 sequences are MNHEY and SVGEGT. Trimming removed 1 base at V and 6 bases at J, with 12 bases between. This same sample was also part of a study on yellow fever vaccine responses in identical twins.

This receptor was identified in a woman aged 18-29 years in good health. Sequencing was done on a sample of CD4+ T cells sorted from blood. The chain employs TRBV6-2 or TRBV6-3 and TRBJ2-2; a possible D gene is TRBD2 (5 bases). The CDR3 region is CASSYWSSRAGELFF. The CDR3 bases are TGTGCCAGCAGTTACTGGTCTTCGAGGGCCGGGGAGCTGTTTTTT.